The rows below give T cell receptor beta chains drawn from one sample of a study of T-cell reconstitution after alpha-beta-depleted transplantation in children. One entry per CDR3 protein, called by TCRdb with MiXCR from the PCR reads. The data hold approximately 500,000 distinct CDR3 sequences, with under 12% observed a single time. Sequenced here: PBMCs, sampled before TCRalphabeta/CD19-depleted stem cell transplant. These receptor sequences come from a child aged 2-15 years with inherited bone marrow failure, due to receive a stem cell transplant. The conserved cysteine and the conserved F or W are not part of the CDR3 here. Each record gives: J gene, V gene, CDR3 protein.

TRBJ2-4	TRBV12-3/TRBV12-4	ASSFWYTGGVWPKNIQY
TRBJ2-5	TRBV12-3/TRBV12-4	ASSFAGVEETQY
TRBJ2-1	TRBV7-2	ASSVTSGRANEQF
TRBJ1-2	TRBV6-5	ASSYGSVPLGYT
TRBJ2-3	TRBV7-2	ASSLEGLAFTDTQY
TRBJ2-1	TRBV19	ASSMGAQLDSF
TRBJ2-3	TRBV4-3	ASSLLAASGRTDTQY
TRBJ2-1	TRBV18	ASSPRRSTYNEQF
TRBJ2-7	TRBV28	ASSSSSQSYYEQY
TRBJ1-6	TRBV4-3	ASSHGLGDSPLH
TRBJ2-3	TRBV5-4	ASSLEWEGHDTQY
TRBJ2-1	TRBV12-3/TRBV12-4	ASSFRLAGADEQF
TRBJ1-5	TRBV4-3	ASSQDSGTGDYSNQPQH
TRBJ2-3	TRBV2	ASTWDREGTDTQY
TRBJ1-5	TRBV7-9	ASSLGDRGIGQPQH
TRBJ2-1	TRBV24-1	ATSVTSGRGNEQF
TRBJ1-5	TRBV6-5	ASKGYFQGTINQPQH
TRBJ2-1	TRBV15	ATTGTSGRSNEQF
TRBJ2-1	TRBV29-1	SVEREGYEQF
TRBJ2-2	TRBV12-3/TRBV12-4	ASSNGGANTGELF
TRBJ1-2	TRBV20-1	SAGSVAANYGYT
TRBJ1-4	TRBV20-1	SATPGTEPEKLF
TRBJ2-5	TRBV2	ASSEGGKYQETQY
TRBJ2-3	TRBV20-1	SALSGRIDTQY
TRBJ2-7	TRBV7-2	ASSLEGRAYEQY
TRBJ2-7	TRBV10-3	AISDLHGTGTYEQY
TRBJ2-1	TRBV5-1	ASSSNGDLNEQF
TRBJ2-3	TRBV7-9	ASSDDSDTQY
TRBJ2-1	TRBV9	AGPEGQGYDEQF
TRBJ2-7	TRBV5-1	ASRGLAEYYEQY
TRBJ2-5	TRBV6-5	ASSHRGSEDRTQY
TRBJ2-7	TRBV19	ASSGSKDSPYYEQY
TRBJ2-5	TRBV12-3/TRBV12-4	ASSLSTGETQY
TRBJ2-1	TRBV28	ASSLYLPGYEGSNEQF
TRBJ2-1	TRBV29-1	SALPGGNEQF
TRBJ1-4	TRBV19	ASTPSRRGDEEKLF
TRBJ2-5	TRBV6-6	ASGEISETQY
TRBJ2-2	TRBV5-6	ASTPQGLTAELF
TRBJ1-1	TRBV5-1	ASSLPETVNTEAF
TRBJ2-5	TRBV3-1	ASSPALESAETQY
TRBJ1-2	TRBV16	ASSQYPEAGGDGYT
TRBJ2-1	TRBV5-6	ASSLSLGTGYNEQF
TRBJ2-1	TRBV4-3	ASSQGIAAEQF
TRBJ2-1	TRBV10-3	AISEPPGTTVYEQF
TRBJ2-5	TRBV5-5	ASSLQGSWETHY
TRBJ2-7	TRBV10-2	ASKDRARSYEQY
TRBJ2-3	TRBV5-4	ASSLGRGRTDTQY
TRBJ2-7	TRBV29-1	SVEALGGQSINEQY
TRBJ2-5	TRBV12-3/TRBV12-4	ASSLVGSQETQY
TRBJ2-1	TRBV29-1	SVEKSGSNEQF
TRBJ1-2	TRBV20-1	SGGIGYGYT
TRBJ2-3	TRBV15	ATSRGVATEDTQY
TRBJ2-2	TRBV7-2	ASSLGIRWANTGELF